The 8 T cell receptor beta chains listed next were all sequenced from one sample in a study of T cell responses to AZD1222 COVID-19 vaccine. Data came from immunoSEQ multiplex PCR; TCRdb stores just in-frame clones and leaves some out. The data show roughly 150,000 clones, with around 88% seen just once and approximately 3.6% held by the top ten. The starting material was peripheral blood, obtained on day 0 of MenACWY control vaccination. These receptors were taken from an adult in good health.

V gene TRBV9 combines with J gene TRBJ1-5; D is uncertain. CDR1 SGDLS and CDR2 YYNGEE come from the germline V gene. Trimming pared 3 bases from V and 6 bases from J, leaving 10 bases between. The CDR3 covers 13 residues. In DNA, the CDR3 is TGTGCCAGCAGCGACACCGGGAGTCAGCCCCAGCATTTT. Translation: CASSDTGSQPQHF.

The V and J genes are TRBV14 and TRBJ2-5, with 7 bases lining up with TRBD1. CDR1 SGHDN and CDR2 FVKESK come from the germline V gene. V shed 3 bases, J shed 7 bases, and the junction held 17 bases outside the gene matches. There are 17 residues in the CDR3. The CDR3 sequence: CASSHPDRAETGRTQYF. The CDR3 nucleotides are TGTGCCAGCAGCCACCCTGACAGGGCGGAGACCGGTCGGACCCAGTACTTC.

The chain couples TRBV27 to TRBJ1-2; the D is unclear. From germline, CDR1 is MNHEY and CDR2 SMNVEV (reference sequence). The CDR3 contains 11 residues. The germline V and J ends were trimmed by 10 bases and 4 bases, with 10 bases remaining between them. The CDR3 loop reads CATGMGYGYTF. DNA for the CDR3: TGTGCCACCGGGATGGGCTATGGCTACACCTTC.

This chain connects TRBV14 to TRBJ2-2; no definite D call. V was clipped by 2 bases and J by 4 bases, with 8 bases between them. This CDR3 is built from 14 residues. Germline V lookup: CDR1 SGHDN, CDR2 FVKESK. CDR3 coding DNA: TGTGCCAGCAGCCAAATAGGTTCCACCGGGGAGCTGTTTTTT. Protein: CASSQIGSTGELFF.

This clone came up once. The rearrangement links TRBV6-1 to TRBJ1-5; 9 nucleotides align to TRBD1. Losses at the gene ends were 4 bases for V and 4 bases for J; bases not matched to a gene: 5. This CDR3 spans 15 amino acids. Germline V gene data show CDR1 as MNHNS and CDR2 as SASEGT. In DNA, the CDR3 is TGTGCCAGCAGTGCCGGACAGGGGTTTAATCAGCCCCAGCATTTT. It translates to CASSAGQGFNQPQHF.

The V gene is TRBV10-3, the J gene TRBJ2-7; the D gene is possibly TRBD1 (5 bases). This CDR3 has 11 amino acids. The V end lost 6 bases, the J end lost 7 bases, and 10 bases lay between the germline ends. Per the germline V gene, CDR1 is ENHRY and CDR2 is SYGVKD. CDR3 region: CAISGDREQYF. The CDR3 DNA reads TGTGCCATCAGCGGAGACAGAGAGCAGTACTTC.

The V gene is TRBV2, the J gene TRBJ2-7; no firm D call. The CDR3 consists of 15 residues. CDR1 is SNHLY, CDR2 FYNNEI, per germline. Trimming pared 1 base from V and 4 bases from J, leaving 14 bases between. Here the CDR3 DNA reads TGTGCCAGCAGTGAAGGCCTAGGATCGATTTACGAGCAGTACTTC. It encodes CASSEGLGSIYEQYF.

Here the CDR3 DNA reads TGTGCCAGCAGCCAAATCGCCAACGAAGCTTTCTTT. The encoded protein is CASSQIANEAFF. This chain connects TRBV3-1 (or the pseudogene TRBV3-2) to TRBJ1-1; no definite D call. Germline CDR1 and CDR2: LGHDT and YNNKEL (reference sequence). The V gene lost 2 bases and the J gene lost 8 bases, with 9 bases spanning the gap. The CDR3 contains 12 residues.